The 28 T cell receptor beta chains below come from one sample, sequenced in a study of blood T cell repertoires in COVID-19. The assay was immunoSEQ multiplex PCR, and TCRdb's table has in-frame clones only and misses some. The repertoire has about 150,000 clones, roughly 90% of them found once; the top ten carry approximately 5%. Sequenced material: peripheral blood. Every receptor here comes from a man aged 18 to 30 with COVID-19, enrolled during active disease.

V gene TRBV5-8 combines with J gene TRBJ2-7; D is unresolved. Per germline, CDR1 SGHTS and CDR2 YDEGEE. Trimming pared 0 bases from V and 6 bases from J, leaving 4 bases between. The CDR3 sequence is 11 residues long. The CDR3 sequence: CASSLVGEQYF. CDR3 coding DNA: TGTGCCAGCAGCTTGGTCGGCGAGCAGTACTTC.

The chain links TRBV10-3 to TRBJ1-2; 9 bases align to TRBD1. V was pared by 7 bases and J by 6 bases, with 6 bases of the junction left unmatched. Germline lookup yields CDR1 ENHRY and CDR2 SYGVKD. CDR3 length equals 13 residues. The CDR3 here is CAITPQGADGYTF. The CDR3 DNA reads as TGTGCCATCACCCCACAGGGGGCGGATGGCTACACCTTC.

The rearrangement uses TRBV4-3 and TRBJ2-7; D is uncertain. Germline V gives CDR1 LGHNA, CDR2 YSLEER. Trimming stripped 1 base from V and 0 bases from J, with 10 bases between. This CDR3 has 15 amino acids. Written as DNA, the CDR3 is TGCGCCAGCAGCCAAGCTTGGCGAGGCTCCTACGAGCAGTACTTC. Amino acid sequence: CASSQAWRGSYEQYF.

The chain has TRBV20-1 and TRBJ2-1; tentatively, D is TRBD1 (6 bases). Between the trimmed V and J ends, which lost 3 bases and 7 bases, there was a span of 13 bases. The CDR3 totals 13 residues. The germline V gene encodes CDR1 DFQATT and CDR2 SNEGSKA (reference sequence). The CDR3 sequence: CSASNTGWNEQFF. For the CDR3, the DNA is TGCAGTGCTAGTAATACAGGGTGGAATGAGCAGTTCTTC.

The V call is TRBV19, the J call TRBJ2-1; D possibly corresponds to TRBD2 (6 bases). This CDR3 has 13 amino acids. Germline assignment: CDR1 LNHDA and CDR2 SQIVND (reference sequence). The V and J ends lost 0 bases and 7 bases respectively, with 7 bases between them. For the CDR3, the DNA is TGTGCCAGTAGTATAGACGGAGGGAATGAGCAGTTCTTC. Residues: CASSIDGGNEQFF.

The rearrangement links TRBV5-5 to TRBJ1-1; 10 bases are shared with TRBD1. The germline CDR1 and CDR2 sequences are SGHKS and YYEKEE (reference sequence). There are 16 residues in the CDR3. Losses at the gene ends were 5 bases for V and 4 bases for J; bases not matched to a gene: 11. Here the CDR3 reads CASSHPRTGGITEAFF. CDR3 in DNA: TGTGCCAGCAGTCACCCCCGGACAGGGGGTATCACTGAAGCTTTCTTT.

The chain links TRBV27 to TRBJ2-7; maybe TRBD2 (5 bases). The CDR3 sequence is 14 residues long. V was shortened by 6 bases and J by 2 bases, with 14 bases between the two germline ends. CDR1 is MNHEY and CDR2 is SMNVEV in the germline V gene (reference sequence). CDR3 sequence reads: CASRNSGKTYEQYF. CDR3 sequence (DNA): TGTGCCAGCAGAAACAGCGGTAAGACCTACGAGCAGTACTTC.

The chain employs TRBV27 and TRBJ2-7; D unresolved. The CDR3 sequence is 15 residues long. Trimming shortened V by 5 bases and J by 0 bases, and 14 bases separated the two germline ends. Looked up from germline, CDR1 is MNHEY and CDR2 is SMNVEV (reference sequence). The CDR3 DNA follows: TGTGCCAGCAGTAGAACCTCGACTGGCTCCTACGAGCAGTACTTC. Translating gives CASSRTSTGSYEQYF.

The rearrangement links TRBV27 to TRBJ2-1; TRBD2 is a possible D gene (6 bases). Per the germline V gene, CDR1 is MNHEY and CDR2 is SMNVEV (reference sequence). The CDR3 has 14 residues. Trimming took off 5 bases at V and 7 bases at J, with 15 bases between the two ends. CDR3 region: CASSDYGGWNEQFF. CDR3 nucleotide sequence: TGTGCCAGCAGTGATTACGGAGGGTGGAATGAGCAGTTCTTC.

This clone has just one count. This chain connects TRBV24-1 to TRBJ2-1; D possibly corresponds to TRBD2 (6 bases). V lost 1 base to trimming and J lost 3 bases, with 12 bases between them. The CDR3 has 16 residues. Germline CDR1 reads KGHDR; CDR2 reads SFDVKD. CDR3 DNA: TGTGCCACCAGTGATTTTGGGCGGGGCGTCTACAATGAGCAGTTCTTC. Its translation is CATSDFGRGVYNEQFF.

The chain is built from TRBV11-2 and TRBJ2-7; TRBD2 is a possible D gene (5 bases). CDR1 is SGHAT, CDR2 FQNNGV, per germline. This CDR3 contains 15 residues. The V and J ends lost 5 bases and 2 bases respectively, with 16 bases between them. CDR3 bases: TGTGCCAGCAGCCCAACTAGTGAGGCCCCCTACGAGCAGTACTTC. Translating it yields CASSPTSEAPYEQYF.

This clone was recorded once. CDR3 residues: CASSPRLAGSTDTQYF. Written as DNA, the CDR3 is TGCGCCAGCAGCCCCCGGCTAGCGGGAAGCACAGATACGCAGTATTTT. V is TRBV5-1 and J is TRBJ2-3; 9 bases are shared with TRBD2. With 4 bases clipped from V and 0 bases from J, the junction kept 6 bases outside the gene matches. Germline V gene sequence: CDR1 SGHRS, CDR2 YFSETQ. The length of the CDR3 is 16 residues.

This chain uses TRBV5-3 with TRBJ2-1; 9 nucleotides align to TRBD1. TRBV5-3 counts as an open reading frame of uncertain function. The V and J ends lost 0 bases and 6 bases, in that order; junction bases with no gene match: 10. The CDR3 covers 17 residues. The CDR3 DNA reads as TGTGCCAGAAGCTTGGCTCCCGGGACAGGGCCTACCAATGAGCAGTTCTTC. This codes for CARSLAPGTGPTNEQFF.

This chain joins TRBV28 and TRBJ1-1; possibly TRBD1 for D (6 bases). Germline CDR1 reads MDHEN; CDR2 reads SYDVKM. The CDR3 has 15 amino acids. The V end lost 6 bases, the J end lost 7 bases, and 21 bases lay between the germline ends. CDR3 bases: TGTGCCAGCAGCTGGGGGCGGGGGCGCATCGGTGAAGCTTTCTTT. It yields the protein CASSWGRGRIGEAFF.

V usage is TRBV5-1 and J usage is TRBJ2-2, with 8 bases that match TRBD1. Trimming cost V 5 bases and J 1 base; bases outside gene matches: 7. The CDR3 consists of 16 residues. Germline CDR1 SGHRS, CDR2 YFSETQ. The DNA of the CDR3 is TGCGCCAGCAGTCCGTACAGGGGGAGGAACACCGGGGAGCTGTTTTTT. Its protein is CASSPYRGRNTGELFF.

This chain uses TRBV9 with TRBJ2-1; D possibly corresponds to TRBD1 (6 bases). Germline CDR1 and CDR2: SGDLS and YYNGEE. The CDR3 covers 11 residues. Trimming took off 7 bases at V and 8 bases at J, with 10 bases between the two ends. The CDR3 DNA follows: TGTGCCAGCGGCAGGGGCGATGAGCAGTTCTTC. The encoded protein is CASGRGDEQFF.

The chain's CDR3 is CASSIFGTRGYTF. CDR3 DNA sequence: TGTGCCAGTAGTATATTCGGGACTCGTGGCTACACCTTC. The chain employs TRBV19 and TRBJ1-2; a weak D match, TRBD1 (5 bases). Trimming shortened V by 2 bases and J by 7 bases, and 11 bases separated the two germline ends. This CDR3 has 13 residues. From germline, CDR1 is LNHDA and CDR2 SQIVND (reference sequence).

The chain recombines TRBV28 with TRBJ1-3; 8 nucleotides match TRBD1. Germline lookup yields CDR1 MDHEN and CDR2 SYDVKM. The V gene end was trimmed by 10 bases and the J gene end by 9 bases; junction bases not matched to a gene: 11. The CDR3 totals 13 residues. CDR3 sequence reads: CAICGQGRGTIYF. The CDR3 DNA reads as TGTGCCATCTGCGGACAGGGTCGTGGCACCATATATTTT.

V gene TRBV20-1 combines with J gene TRBJ1-1; TRBD1 is a possible D gene (6 bases). Germline V lookup: CDR1 DFQATT, CDR2 SNEGSKA (reference sequence). The CDR3 extends over 11 amino acids. Trimming left V 4 bases short and J 6 bases short, with 9 bases between. CDR3 sequence (DNA): TGCAGTGCTACCGGACAGTCTGAAGCTTTCTTT. Its translation is CSATGQSEAFF.

V and J are TRBV27 and TRBJ2-2, with D tentatively TRBD1 (5 bases). Germline assignment: CDR1 MNHEY and CDR2 SMNVEV (reference sequence). The V gene lost 6 bases and the J gene lost 3 bases, with 23 bases spanning the gap. The CDR3 spans 18 residues. CDR3 coding DNA: TGTGCCAGCAGATATTCCCCTCAGGGCATCGAATACACCGGGGAGCTGTTTTTT. Amino acids: CASRYSPQGIEYTGELFF.

The CDR3 nucleotides read TGCGCCAGCAGCCAAGTGGCGGGAAGGAAGGACACCATATATTTT. Translating gives CASSQVAGRKDTIYF. The chain is built from TRBV4-3 and TRBJ1-3; no definite D call. V was cut by 1 base and J by 8 bases, with 15 bases left in between. This CDR3 is 15 amino acids long. CDR1 and CDR2 from the germline V gene are LGHNA and YSLEER.

V is TRBV28 and J is TRBJ2-7; D uncertain. The CDR3 runs to 13 residues. CDR1 MDHEN and CDR2 SYDVKM come from the germline V gene. Trimming removed 1 base from V and 4 bases from J, with 8 bases in between. The CDR3 DNA reads as TGTGCCAGCAGTTTATCGGTAGCTTACGAGCAGTACTTC. As protein: CASSLSVAYEQYF.

The chain recombines TRBV9 with TRBJ2-1; 13 positions match TRBD2. Germline values: CDR1 SGDLS, CDR2 YYNGEE. The CDR3 runs to 19 residues. Trimming at V came to 0 bases and at J to 7 bases, leaving 13 bases not matched to a gene. The CDR3 reads CASSVATVGLAGERNEQFF. The CDR3 nucleotides are TGTGCCAGCAGCGTAGCTACTGTTGGACTAGCGGGAGAAAGGAATGAGCAGTTCTTC.

This rearrangement joins TRBV2 to TRBJ2-1, with TRBD2 matching over 9 bases. The germline V gene encodes CDR1 SNHLY and CDR2 FYNNEI. This CDR3 contains 15 residues. Losses at the gene ends were 7 bases for V and 7 bases for J; bases not matched to a gene: 11. The CDR3 region has the DNA TGTGCCAGCACCTCCGGGACTAGCATTTTAAATGAGCAGTTCTTC. Translating it yields CASTSGTSILNEQFF.

The chain couples TRBV7-6 to TRBJ1-2, with D tentatively TRBD1 (6 bases). The CDR3 length is 16 residues. Germline V gives CDR1 SGHVS, CDR2 FNYEAQ. Trimming cost V 4 bases and J 0 bases, with 15 bases left between them. The CDR3 loop is CASSSTMDSPNYGYTF. The CDR3 DNA follows: TGTGCCAGCAGCTCTACGATGGACAGTCCTAACTATGGCTACACCTTC.

The chain has TRBV7-3 and TRBJ2-3, with 7 bases identical to TRBD1. J was trimmed by 4 bases and V by 5 bases; bases with no gene match: 9. CDR1 is SGHTA and CDR2 is FQGTGA in the germline V gene. This CDR3 comprises 15 residues. The CDR3 DNA reads TGTGCCAGCAGCCTAGACTCACAGGGGTCAGATACGCAGTATTTT. Translating it yields CASSLDSQGSDTQYF.

The rearrangement joins TRBV6-5 to TRBJ2-7; TRBD2 is a possible D gene (5 bases). The CDR3 sequence is 12 residues long. Trimming took 8 bases from V and 6 from J, leaving 14 bases between them. The germline gives CDR1 MNHEY, CDR2 SVGAGI. CDR3 region: CASSDSRGEQYF. CDR3 in DNA: TGTGCCAGCTCGGACTCCCGGGGCGAGCAGTACTTC.

V usage is TRBV5-4 and J usage is TRBJ2-1, with 10 nucleotides matching TRBD2. The germline V gene encodes CDR1 SGHNT and CDR2 YYREEE (reference sequence). CDR3 length equals 16 residues. After removal of 4 bases from V and 4 bases from J, the junction contained 8 bases not matched to a gene. In DNA, the CDR3 is TGTGCCAGCAGCATTAGCGGACTAGCGGCGTACAATGAGCAGTTCTTC. Encoded protein: CASSISGLAAYNEQFF.